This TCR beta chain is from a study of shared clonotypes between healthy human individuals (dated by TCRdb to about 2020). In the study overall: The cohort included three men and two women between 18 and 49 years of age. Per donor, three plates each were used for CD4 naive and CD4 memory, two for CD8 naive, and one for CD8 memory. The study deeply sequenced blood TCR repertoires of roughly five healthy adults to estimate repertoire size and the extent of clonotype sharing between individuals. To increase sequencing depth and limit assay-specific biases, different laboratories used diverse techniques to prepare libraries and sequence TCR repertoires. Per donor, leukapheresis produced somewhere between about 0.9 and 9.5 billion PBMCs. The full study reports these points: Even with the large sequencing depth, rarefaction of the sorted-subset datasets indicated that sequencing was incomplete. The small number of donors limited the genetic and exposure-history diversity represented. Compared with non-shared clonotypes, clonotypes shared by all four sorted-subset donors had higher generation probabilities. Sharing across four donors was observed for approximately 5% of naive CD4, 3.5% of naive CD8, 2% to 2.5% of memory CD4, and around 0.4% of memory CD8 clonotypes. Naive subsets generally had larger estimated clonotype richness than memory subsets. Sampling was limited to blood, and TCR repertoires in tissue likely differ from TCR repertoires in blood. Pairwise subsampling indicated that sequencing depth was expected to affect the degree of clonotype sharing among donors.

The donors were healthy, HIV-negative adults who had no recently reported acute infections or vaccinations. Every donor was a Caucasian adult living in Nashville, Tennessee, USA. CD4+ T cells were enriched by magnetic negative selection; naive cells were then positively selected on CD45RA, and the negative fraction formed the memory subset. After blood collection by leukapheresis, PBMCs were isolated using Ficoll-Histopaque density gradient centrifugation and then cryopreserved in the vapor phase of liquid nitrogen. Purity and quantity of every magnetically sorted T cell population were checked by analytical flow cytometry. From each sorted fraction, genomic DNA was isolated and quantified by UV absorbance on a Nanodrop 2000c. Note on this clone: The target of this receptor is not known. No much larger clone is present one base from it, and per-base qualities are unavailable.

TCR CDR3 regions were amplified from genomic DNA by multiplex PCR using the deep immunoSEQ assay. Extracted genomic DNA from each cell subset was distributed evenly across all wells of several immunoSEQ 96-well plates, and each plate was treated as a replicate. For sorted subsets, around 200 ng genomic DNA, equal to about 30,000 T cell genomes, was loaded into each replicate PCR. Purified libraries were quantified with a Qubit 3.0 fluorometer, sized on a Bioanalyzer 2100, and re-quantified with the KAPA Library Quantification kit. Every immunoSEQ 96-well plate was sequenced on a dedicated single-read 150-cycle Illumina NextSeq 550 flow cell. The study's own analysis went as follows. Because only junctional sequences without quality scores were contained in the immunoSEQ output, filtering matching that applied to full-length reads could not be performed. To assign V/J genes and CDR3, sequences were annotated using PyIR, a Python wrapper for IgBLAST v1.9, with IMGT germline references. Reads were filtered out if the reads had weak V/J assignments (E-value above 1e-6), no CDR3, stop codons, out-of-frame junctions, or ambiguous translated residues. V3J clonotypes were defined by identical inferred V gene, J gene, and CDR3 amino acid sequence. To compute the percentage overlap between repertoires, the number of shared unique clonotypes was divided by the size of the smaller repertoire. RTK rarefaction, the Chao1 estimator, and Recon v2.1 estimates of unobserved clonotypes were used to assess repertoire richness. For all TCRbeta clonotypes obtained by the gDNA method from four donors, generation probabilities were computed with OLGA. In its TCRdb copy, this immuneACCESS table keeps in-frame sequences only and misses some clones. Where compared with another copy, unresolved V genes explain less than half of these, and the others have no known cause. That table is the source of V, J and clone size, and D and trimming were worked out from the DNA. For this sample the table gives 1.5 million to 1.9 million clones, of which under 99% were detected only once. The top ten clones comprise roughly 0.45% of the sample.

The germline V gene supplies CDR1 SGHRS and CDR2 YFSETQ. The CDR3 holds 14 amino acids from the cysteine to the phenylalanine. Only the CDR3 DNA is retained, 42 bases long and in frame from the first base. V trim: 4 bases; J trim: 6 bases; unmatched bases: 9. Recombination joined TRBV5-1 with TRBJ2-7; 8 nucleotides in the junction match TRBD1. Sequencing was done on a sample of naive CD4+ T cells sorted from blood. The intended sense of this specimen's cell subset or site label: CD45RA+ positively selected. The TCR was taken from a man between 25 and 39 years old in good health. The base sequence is TGCGCCAGCAGCACGGGACAGGCAAACACCGAGCAGTACTTC. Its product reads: CASSTGQANTEQYF.